Below, 8 T cell receptor beta chains from the same sample are listed, as sequenced in a study of T cell responses to AZD1222 COVID-19 vaccine. TCRdb's copy holds only in-frame clones and misses some; the assay was immunoSEQ multiplex PCR. The sample shows approximately 130,000 clones, 75% to 90% of them seen only once. The specimen was peripheral blood, collected on day 0 of MenACWY control vaccination. The origin of the receptors is an adult in good health.

This sequence joins TRBV5-1 and TRBJ2-5, with D perhaps matching TRBD2 (6 bases). Trimming took off 6 bases at V and 3 bases at J, with 24 bases between the two ends. Germline V lookup: CDR1 SGHRS, CDR2 YFSETQ. There are 17 residues in the CDR3. The CDR3 DNA reads as TGCGCCAGCAACCCCGGGACTCACGCTCGGGGAGAAGAGACCCAGTACTTC. Translated: CASNPGTHARGEETQYF.

The chain employs TRBV11-3 and TRBJ2-1, with D unclear. Germline V CDR1 and CDR2: SGHNT, YENEEA. With 1 base removed from V and 0 bases from J, the gap between germline ends came to 16 bases. The length of the CDR3 is 18 residues. CDR3 residues: CASSLGLRRFPSYNEQFF. Written as DNA, the CDR3 is TGTGCCAGCAGCTTAGGGCTTAGGCGGTTTCCCTCCTACAATGAGCAGTTCTTC.

This sequence joins TRBV11-3 and TRBJ2-1, with 9 bases identical to TRBD1. Germline values: CDR1 SGHNT, CDR2 YENEEA. This CDR3 contains 16 residues. V trimming: 3 bases; J trimming: 4 bases; junction bases outside the gene matches: 7. The CDR3, as DNA: TGTGCCAGCAGCTTCGGGACAGGGCCGTTTTACAATGAGCAGTTCTTC. Its protein product is CASSFGTGPFYNEQFF.

The chain couples TRBV2 to TRBJ1-3; possibly TRBD1 for D (6 bases). Germline V gene data show CDR1 as SNHLY and CDR2 as FYNNEI. V was shortened by 6 bases and J by 0 bases, with 12 bases between the two germline ends. The CDR3 has 15 residues. As DNA, the CDR3 is TGTGCCAGCAGGGCAGAACAGGGCTCTGGAAACACCATATATTTT. Protein sequence: CASRAEQGSGNTIYF.

The V and J genes are TRBV27 and TRBJ2-3; TRBD1 is a possible D gene (6 bases). This CDR3 comprises 16 residues. CDR1 is MNHEY and CDR2 is SMNVEV in the germline V gene (reference sequence). V was pared by 3 bases and J by 0 bases, with 13 bases between. The CDR3 sequence is CASSLIQGTSTDTQYF. The CDR3 DNA is TGTGCCAGCAGTTTGATACAGGGAACTAGCACAGATACGCAGTATTTT.

The rearrangement joins TRBV3-1 (or the pseudogene TRBV3-2) to TRBJ2-1; D is unclear. The CDR3 runs to 14 residues. The germline V gene has CDR1 LGHDT and CDR2 YNNKEL (reference sequence). Deletions cut 0 bases from V and 6 bases from J, with 9 bases between. CDR3 nucleotides: TGTGCCAGCAGCCAAGAGCGCCAGCGCAATGAGCAGTTCTTC. Protein sequence: CASSQERQRNEQFF.

DNA of the CDR3: TGTGCCAGCAGCGTAAGTAGCGGGAGCTCCTACAATGAGCAGTTCTTC. Encoded protein: CASSVSSGSSYNEQFF. The chain combines TRBV9 with TRBJ2-1; 9 bases agree with TRBD2. This CDR3 has 16 amino acids. Trimming cost V 1 base and J 0 bases; bases outside gene matches: 2. CDR1 is SGDLS and CDR2 is YYNGEE in the germline V gene.

The V call is TRBV2, the J call TRBJ1-3; D might be TRBD1 (5 bases). The CDR3 extends over 13 amino acids. Germline V CDR1 and CDR2: SNHLY, FYNNEI. V lost 3 bases and J lost 2, with 5 bases in between. CDR3 nucleotide sequence: TGTGCCAGCAGTGACAGGGCTGGAAACACCATATATTTT. As protein: CASSDRAGNTIYF.